This is a list of T cell receptor beta chains from one sample in a study of T-cell memory formation after mild COVID-19. Each CDR3 protein gets one entry after TCRdb re-called the 5' RACE reads with MiXCR. The sample comprises 140,000 to 150,000 distinct CDR3 sequences, approximately 21% of which are singletons, and approximately 2.4% rests with the top ten. The sequencing sample was made of PBMCs or a T cell subset sorted from them (not recorded which). The source of these receptors is an adult woman who had mild COVID-19 (a few samples of this study predate the infection). Cell type and time point are not known. Both conserved end residues are part of each CDR3. A D gene is named only where the DNA matches it firmly. Clone sizes are given selectively: once, few, many, or a class where the clone is expanded.

D gene: TRBD1; clone size: few; J gene: TRBJ1-2; V gene: TRBV5-5; CDR3 DNA: TGTGCCAGCAGCTCCCCTGGGACAGGTGGCTACACCTTC; CDR3 protein: CASSSPGTGGYTF
D gene: .; clone size: .; J gene: TRBJ1-2; V gene: TRBV12-3/TRBV12-4; CDR3 DNA: TGTGCCAGCAGTTTGGTGGGGTTCTATGGCTACACCTTC; CDR3 protein: CASSLVGFYGYTF
D gene: .; clone size: few; J gene: TRBJ1-4; V gene: TRBV5-1; CDR3 DNA: TGCGCCAGCACGGCGGGAGGGCCTAATGAAAAACTGTTTTTT; CDR3 protein: CASTAGGPNEKLFF
D gene: .; clone size: few; J gene: TRBJ1-1; V gene: TRBV29-1; CDR3 DNA: TGCAGCGTTGAGAAGAGGGTCAGAACTGAAGCTTTCTTT; CDR3 protein: CSVEKRVRTEAFF
D gene: .; clone size: .; J gene: TRBJ2-1; V gene: TRBV3-1; CDR3 DNA: TGTGCCAGCAGCCAAGGGATAGGCTACAATGAGCAGTTCTTC; CDR3 protein: CASSQGIGYNEQFF
D gene: TRBD2; clone size: .; J gene: TRBJ2-1; V gene: TRBV2; CDR3 DNA: TGTGCCAGCAGCGATACTGGTAGCGGGGGAAACAATGAGCAGTTCTTC; CDR3 protein: CASSDTGSGGNNEQFF
D gene: TRBD2; clone size: many; J gene: TRBJ2-5; V gene: TRBV7-2; CDR3 DNA: TGTGCCAGCAGCTCAGCGGGAGGTGCGGAGACCCAGTACTTC; CDR3 protein: CASSSAGGAETQYF
D gene: TRBD1; clone size: .; J gene: TRBJ1-5; V gene: TRBV5-1; CDR3 DNA: TGCGCCAGCAGCCCCAAGGACAGGGAGGCCAATCAGCCCCAGCATTTT; CDR3 protein: CASSPKDREANQPQHF
D gene: .; clone size: .; J gene: TRBJ2-5; V gene: TRBV11-3; CDR3 DNA: TGTGCCAGCAGCTTGATACAGTTAGGGGGGACCCAGTACTTC; CDR3 protein: CASSLIQLGGTQYF
D gene: TRBD1; clone size: .; J gene: TRBJ2-7; V gene: TRBV24-1; CDR3 DNA: TGTGCCACCGGGGACAGTAACTCCTACGAGCAGTACTTC; CDR3 protein: CATGDSNSYEQYF
D gene: TRBD1; clone size: few; J gene: TRBJ1-2; V gene: TRBV5-1; CDR3 DNA: TGCGCCAGCAGCTCCCAAACCCTCCGGGACAGGGGGCCGAGGGACTATGGCTACACCTTC; CDR3 protein: CASSSQTLRDRGPRDYGYTF
D gene: .; clone size: .; J gene: TRBJ1-5; V gene: TRBV4-1; CDR3 DNA: TGCGCCAGCAGCCAAGATCCCGTCGGAGGGAGAATGAATCAGCCCCAGCATTTT; CDR3 protein: CASSQDPVGGRMNQPQHF
D gene: .; clone size: .; J gene: TRBJ2-6; V gene: TRBV7-3; CDR3 DNA: TGTGCCAGCAGCCCTACGGCTGGGGCCAACGTCCTGACTTTC; CDR3 protein: CASSPTAGANVLTF
D gene: TRBD2; clone size: few; J gene: TRBJ2-7; V gene: TRBV6-2/TRBV6-3; CDR3 DNA: TGTGCCAGCAGTTACCTTCCTAGCGGGAGCGGCGAGCAGTACTTC; CDR3 protein: CASSYLPSGSGEQYF
D gene: .; clone size: .; J gene: TRBJ2-6; V gene: TRBV30; CDR3 DNA: TGTGCCTGGAGTAGGGGCTCTGGGGCCAACGTCCTGACTTTC; CDR3 protein: CAWSRGSGANVLTF
D gene: TRBD1; clone size: few; J gene: TRBJ1-2; V gene: TRBV5-1; CDR3 DNA: TGCGCCAGCAGCTTGGCCGATGGGACAGGATTAAATGGCTACACCTTC; CDR3 protein: CASSLADGTGLNGYTF
D gene: .; clone size: .; J gene: TRBJ2-3; V gene: TRBV11-2; CDR3 DNA: TGTGCCAGCAGGCTAGGGACCTCCGCTACAGATACGCAGTATTTT; CDR3 protein: CASRLGTSATDTQYF
D gene: .; clone size: few; J gene: TRBJ2-7; V gene: TRBV4-3; CDR3 DNA: TGCGCCAGCAGCCAAGGTCCTAGCCAGGACGAGCAGTACTTC; CDR3 protein: CASSQGPSQDEQYF
D gene: .; clone size: few; J gene: TRBJ2-7; V gene: TRBV7-8; CDR3 DNA: TGTGCCAGCAGCTTATTGCCCGATTACTCCTACGAGCAGTACTTC; CDR3 protein: CASSLLPDYSYEQYF
D gene: TRBD2; clone size: few; J gene: TRBJ2-2; V gene: TRBV6-5; CDR3 DNA: TGTGCCAGCAGGGGACTAGCGGGAGGGCTAGCGAACACCGGGGAGCTGTTTTTT; CDR3 protein: CASRGLAGGLANTGELFF
D gene: .; clone size: .; J gene: TRBJ1-2; V gene: TRBV7-9; CDR3 DNA: TGTGCCAGCAGCTCCTATCCCAATCCAGTACAGGGTCTTTGGAGCTACACCTTC; CDR3 protein: CASSSYPNPVQGLWSYTF
D gene: TRBD2; clone size: .; J gene: TRBJ2-7; V gene: TRBV5-1; CDR3 DNA: TGCGCCAGCAGCTTGGAACTAGCGGTCTCCTACGAGCAGTACTTC; CDR3 protein: CASSLELAVSYEQYF
D gene: .; clone size: few; J gene: TRBJ2-3; V gene: TRBV20-1; CDR3 DNA: TGCAGTGCTAGAGAGGGATTAGGGGAAGATACGCAGTATTTT; CDR3 protein: CSAREGLGEDTQYF
D gene: .; clone size: .; J gene: TRBJ1-5; V gene: TRBV7-2; CDR3 DNA: TGTGCCAGCAGCTCGTCATTGAGCAATCAGCCCCAGCATTTT; CDR3 protein: CASSSSLSNQPQHF
D gene: .; clone size: .; J gene: TRBJ1-1; V gene: TRBV25-1; CDR3 DNA: TGTGCCAGCAGTGAATGGGCCGGCCCTGAAGCTTTCTTT; CDR3 protein: CASSEWAGPEAFF
D gene: TRBD1; clone size: .; J gene: TRBJ1-1; V gene: TRBV9; CDR3 DNA: TGTGCCAGCAGCGCCCGGACAGGCTCGAGCACTGAAGCTTTCTTT; CDR3 protein: CASSARTGSSTEAFF
D gene: TRBD1; clone size: few; J gene: TRBJ2-7; V gene: TRBV5-1; CDR3 DNA: TGCGCCAGCAGCTTGGAGGGACAGGGGGCAGGTGAGCAGTACTTC; CDR3 protein: CASSLEGQGAGEQYF
D gene: .; clone size: once; J gene: TRBJ2-7; V gene: TRBV12-3/TRBV12-4; CDR3 DNA: TGTGCCAGCAGCCGCCCGACAAGAACCCCTTACGAGCAGTACTTC; CDR3 protein: CASSRPTRTPYEQYF
D gene: .; clone size: few; J gene: TRBJ2-2; V gene: TRBV12-3/TRBV12-4; CDR3 DNA: TGTGCCAGCAGTTTAGGGGGGTGGGAGCTGTTTTTT; CDR3 protein: CASSLGGWELFF
D gene: TRBD2; clone size: .; J gene: TRBJ2-1; V gene: TRBV3-1; CDR3 DNA: TGTGCCAGCAGCCAAGAGGGGACTAGCGGGGGGGCAAATGAGCAGTTCTTC; CDR3 protein: CASSQEGTSGGANEQFF
D gene: TRBD2; clone size: .; J gene: TRBJ2-7; V gene: TRBV2; CDR3 DNA: TGTGCCACCCACCTGGGGGGGACTAGCCATTACGAGCAGTACTTC; CDR3 protein: CATHLGGTSHYEQYF
D gene: .; clone size: few; J gene: TRBJ2-4; V gene: TRBV19; CDR3 DNA: TGTGCCAGTAGTATAGGGGGGAGGAACATTCAGTACTTC; CDR3 protein: CASSIGGRNIQYF
D gene: TRBD2; clone size: .; J gene: TRBJ2-3; V gene: TRBV6-5; CDR3 DNA: TGTGCCAGCAGTTACTCTTCTGCGGGGGGCACAGATACGCAGTATTTT; CDR3 protein: CASSYSSAGGTDTQYF
D gene: .; clone size: few; J gene: TRBJ2-2; V gene: TRBV7-6; CDR3 DNA: TGTGCCAGCAGCTTACCCCCCAGGGTGAACACCGGGGAGCTGTTTTTT; CDR3 protein: CASSLPPRVNTGELFF
D gene: .; clone size: many; J gene: TRBJ2-4; V gene: TRBV29-1; CDR3 DNA: TGCAGCGTTGGCGTTGGATTGAACATTCAGTACTTC; CDR3 protein: CSVGVGLNIQYF
D gene: .; clone size: few; J gene: TRBJ2-1; V gene: TRBV5-5; CDR3 DNA: TGTGCCAGCAGTCAACAGGGCCCTGAGCAGTTCTTC; CDR3 protein: CASSQQGPEQFF
D gene: .; clone size: few; J gene: TRBJ1-1; V gene: TRBV7-8; CDR3 DNA: TGTGCCAGCAGCTTGGACGGGACTGCGAACACTGAAGCTTTCTTT; CDR3 protein: CASSLDGTANTEAFF
D gene: .; clone size: .; J gene: TRBJ2-5; V gene: TRBV5-1; CDR3 DNA: TGCGCCAGCAGCCTCGATGAGGAAGAGACCCAGTACTTC; CDR3 protein: CASSLDEEETQYF
D gene: .; clone size: .; J gene: TRBJ2-7; V gene: TRBV20-1; CDR3 DNA: TGCAGTGCTGCGACAGATTCCTACGAGCAGTACTTC; CDR3 protein: CSAATDSYEQYF
D gene: .; clone size: .; J gene: TRBJ1-6; V gene: TRBV7-2; CDR3 DNA: TGTGCCAGCAGCTTACAGGGATATAATTCACCCCTCCACTTT; CDR3 protein: CASSLQGYNSPLHF
D gene: .; clone size: .; J gene: TRBJ1-5; V gene: TRBV7-2; CDR3 DNA: TGTGCCAGCAGCCGGCGTCGAGATCAGCCCCAGCATTTT; CDR3 protein: CASSRRRDQPQHF
D gene: TRBD1; clone size: .; J gene: TRBJ1-2; V gene: TRBV5-1; CDR3 DNA: TGCGCCAGCAGCCCGGGACAGGGGGGATCCGCCTATGGCTACACCTTC; CDR3 protein: CASSPGQGGSAYGYTF
D gene: .; clone size: .; J gene: TRBJ2-2; V gene: TRBV4-2; CDR3 DNA: TGTGCCAGCAGCCAAGAGATAAGTGAGCGGTACACCGGGGAGCTGTTTTTT; CDR3 protein: CASSQEISERYTGELFF
D gene: .; clone size: many; J gene: TRBJ2-3; V gene: TRBV7-2; CDR3 DNA: TGTGCCAGCAGCTTAGGACCATTCCGCACAGATACGCAGTATTTT; CDR3 protein: CASSLGPFRTDTQYF
D gene: .; clone size: .; J gene: TRBJ2-3; V gene: TRBV12-3/TRBV12-4; CDR3 DNA: TGTGCCAGCAGTTTTATGGGGTTGGGCACAGATACGCAGTATTTT; CDR3 protein: CASSFMGLGTDTQYF
D gene: .; clone size: .; J gene: TRBJ2-1; V gene: TRBV20-1; CDR3 DNA: TGCAGTGCTAGAGACCCCGGAAGCGGAAGGTACAATGAGCAGTTCTTC; CDR3 protein: CSARDPGSGRYNEQFF
D gene: .; clone size: few; J gene: TRBJ2-4; V gene: TRBV11-2; CDR3 DNA: TGTGCCAGCAGCACCCTGACTAGTTCCAAAAACATTCAGTACTTC; CDR3 protein: CASSTLTSSKNIQYF
D gene: .; clone size: .; J gene: TRBJ1-5; V gene: TRBV18; CDR3 DNA: TGTGCCAGCTCACCTGGAGAGGGCAGCAATCAGCCCCAGCATTTT; CDR3 protein: CASSPGEGSNQPQHF
D gene: TRBD1; clone size: .; J gene: TRBJ1-2; V gene: TRBV6-6; CDR3 DNA: TGTGCCAGCAGAAAGCCCGGGCAGGGGGCGCGAGGCTACACCTTC; CDR3 protein: CASRKPGQGARGYTF
D gene: .; clone size: .; J gene: TRBJ2-3; V gene: TRBV5-4; CDR3 DNA: TGTGCCAGCAGCCCGGACCAGGGGCAGAGGGCAGATACGCAGTATTTT; CDR3 protein: CASSPDQGQRADTQYF
D gene: TRBD1; clone size: few; J gene: TRBJ2-7; V gene: TRBV24-1; CDR3 DNA: TGTGCCACCAGTGACGGACAGGTAGGCAACGAGCAGTACTTC; CDR3 protein: CATSDGQVGNEQYF